The 29 T cell receptor beta chains below were found in one sample sequenced in a study of blood T cell repertoires in COVID-19. Profiled with immunoSEQ multiplex PCR; TCRdb holds only in-frame clones, not every one. The repertoire holds about 160,000 clones, with roughly 81% as singletons. The sample was peripheral blood. The receptors were sampled from a woman aged 55-75 years with COVID-19, enrolled during active disease.

The genes are TRBV27 and TRBJ1-1, with D possibly matching TRBD1 (5 bases). V dropped 6 bases and J dropped 4 bases, with 12 bases sitting between them. The CDR3 loop spans 13 amino acids. Germline V lookup: CDR1 MNHEY, CDR2 SMNVEV (reference sequence). For the CDR3, the DNA is TGTGCCAGCAGCCTCACAAGGGGCACTGAAGCTTTCTTT. As protein: CASSLTRGTEAFF.

J is TRBJ1-6 and V is TRBV5-8; 8 positions agree with TRBD1. The CDR3 is 15 amino acids. J lost 8 bases, V lost 4 bases, and 8 bases had no gene match. Germline-derived CDR1 and CDR2 are SGHTS and YDEGEE. The CDR3 sequence: CASSAAGTGYSPLHF. CDR3 in DNA: TGTGCCAGCAGCGCCGCCGGGACAGGATATTCACCCCTCCACTTT.

This clone was recorded a few times. The J gene is TRBJ2-7, the V gene TRBV5-1; 9 bases map to TRBD2. Germline V gene sequence: CDR1 SGHRS, CDR2 YFSETQ. The CDR3 is 15 amino acids. V shed 6 bases and J 4 bases; nucleotides not matched to a gene: 11. The CDR3 reads CASITGPSGIYEQYF. CDR3 coding DNA: TGCGCCAGCATAACTGGGCCTAGCGGGATTTACGAGCAGTACTTC.

This chain joins TRBV29-1 and TRBJ1-2, with TRBD1 identical over 8 bases. Trimming removed 2 bases from V and 6 bases from J; junction bases left unmatched: 5. In germline, CDR1 is SQVTM, CDR2 ANQGSEA. The CDR3 is made up of 13 amino acids. CDR3 nucleotides: TGCAGCGTTGAACACAGGGGGAGTCATGGCTACACCTTC. Translation gives CSVEHRGSHGYTF. Drawing the rest from reference TRBV29-1 and TRBJ1-2, the complete variable domain is SAVISQKPSRDICQRGTSLTIQCQVDSQVTMMFWYRQQPGQSLTLIATANQGSEATYESGFVIDKFPISRPNLTFSTLTVSNMSPEDSSIYLCSVEHRGSHGYTFGSGTRLTVV.

The V call is TRBV7-9, the J call TRBJ2-7; weak D call: TRBD1 (5 bases). The germline V and J ends were trimmed by 1 base and 5 bases, with 15 bases remaining between them. The CDR3 is 15 residues long. Germline loops: CDR1 SEHNR, CDR2 FQNEAQ (reference sequence). The CDR3 coding sequence is TGTGCCAGCAGCTTAGGGGCAGGGATGATCGACGAGCAGTACTTC. Translated, it gives CASSLGAGMIDEQYF.

The rearrangement joins TRBV3-1 (or the pseudogene TRBV3-2) to TRBJ2-7; TRBD1 aligns across 8 bases. The length of the CDR3 is 14 residues. The V and J ends lost 3 bases and 4 bases, in that order; junction bases with no gene match: 5. Germline V gives CDR1 LGHDT, CDR2 YNNKEL (reference sequence). CDR3 DNA: TGTGCCAGCAGCCATGGGGGGACAGGATACGAGCAGTACGTC. Its translation: CASSHGGTGYEQYV.

This sequence joins TRBV11-2 and TRBJ2-5; D is possibly TRBD2 (6 bases). The V end was cut by 0 bases, the J end by 4 bases, with 6 bases between. The length of the CDR3 is 13 residues. Germline V lookup: CDR1 SGHAT, CDR2 FQNNGV. In DNA form, the CDR3 reads TGTGCCAGCAGCTTAGAAGCGGGAGAGACCCAGTACTTC. It yields the protein CASSLEAGETQYF.

The rearrangement joins TRBV2 to TRBJ1-1, with a weak D call TRBD1 (6 bases). V dropped 6 bases and J dropped 0 bases, with 17 bases sitting between them. Germline V gives CDR1 SNHLY, CDR2 FYNNEI. The CDR3 has 16 amino acids. The CDR3 DNA reads TGTGCCAGCAGCCGAGAGGGGGGGACCATGAACACTGAAGCTTTCTTT. Translation gives CASSREGGTMNTEAFF.

The chain joins TRBV6-4 to TRBJ2-3; 14 positions agree with TRBD2. The ends lost 4 bases at V and 7 bases at J; junction bases unmatched: 10. CDR1 and CDR2 (germline): MRHNA, SNTAGT. This CDR3 is built from 17 residues. The CDR3 loop is CASSASGLAGEAYTQYF. CDR3 nucleotides: TGTGCCAGCAGTGCGTCGGGACTAGCGGGAGAAGCGTATACGCAGTATTTT.

J is TRBJ1-4 and V is TRBV29-1; the D is unclear. The CDR3 extends over 11 amino acids. The germline gives CDR1 SQVTM, CDR2 ANQGSEA. Trimming pared 3 bases from V and 12 bases from J, leaving 11 bases between. This CDR3 reads CSVDFDGELFF. In DNA, the CDR3 is TGCAGCGTTGATTTCGACGGGGAACTGTTTTTT.

In DNA, the CDR3 is TGTGCCAGCAGCTTAGAGGTGGGGGCTTGGCAGCCCCAGCATTTT. It encodes CASSLEVGAWQPQHF. V is TRBV7-8 and J is TRBJ1-5; D is perhaps TRBD1 (6 bases). The germline CDR1 and CDR2 sequences are SGHVS and FQNEAQ. The CDR3 is 15 residues long. The V gene lost 1 base and the J gene lost 7 bases, with 14 bases spanning the gap.

This chain connects TRBV19 to TRBJ1-2; D is perhaps TRBD1 (5 bases). The CDR3 runs to 14 residues. CDR1 is LNHDA and CDR2 is SQIVND in the germline V gene (reference sequence). V was cut by 1 base and J by 4 bases, with 10 bases left in between. The CDR3 DNA is TGTGCCAGTAGTATAGCCGGGGGGTTCTATGGCTACACCTTC. It specifies CASSIAGGFYGYTF. The variable domain in full, completed from reference TRBV19 and TRBJ1-2, reads DGGITQSPKYLFRKEGQNVTLSCEQNLNHDAMYWYRQDPGQGLRLIYYSQIVNDFQKGDIAEGYSVSREKKESFPLTVTSAQKNPTAFYLCASSIAGGFYGYTFGSGTRLTVV.

V and J are TRBV19 and TRBJ1-5; tentatively, D is TRBD1 (6 bases). V lost 1 base and J lost 12, with 19 bases in between. CDR1 LNHDA and CDR2 SQIVND come from the germline V gene (reference sequence). The CDR3 consists of 15 residues. Written as DNA, the CDR3 is TGTGCCAGTAGTATAGCCACCCGGGGGGGGGCTGGCCAGCATTTT. Its protein is CASSIATRGGAGQHF.

V usage is TRBV5-1 and J usage is TRBJ1-1; D is uncertain. With 4 bases removed from V and 4 bases from J, the gap between germline ends came to 14 bases. The germline gives CDR1 SGHRS, CDR2 YFSETQ. The CDR3 extends over 14 amino acids. This chain's CDR3 is CASSPREGGTEAFF. The CDR3 DNA reads TGCGCCAGCAGCCCCCGGGAGGGCGGCACTGAAGCTTTCTTT.

This clone showed up just once. The chain joins TRBV5-1 to TRBJ1-2; no reliable D call. CDR1 SGHRS and CDR2 YFSETQ come from the germline V gene. CDR3 length: 12 amino acids. Trimming left V 2 bases short and J 8 bases short, with 10 bases between. DNA for the CDR3: TGCGCCAGCAGCTTCTCGGGAGAGGGCTACACCTTC. This translates into CASSFSGEGYTF.

This clone came up once. This chain uses TRBV15 with TRBJ1-1, with D hard to call. The V gene lost 0 bases and the J gene lost 6 bases, with 8 bases spanning the gap. The V gene's germline CDR1 is LNHNV and CDR2 YYDKDF (reference sequence). The CDR3 contains 13 residues. The CDR3 loop is CATSRDARAEAFF. The CDR3 bases are TGTGCCACCAGCAGAGATGCGCGGGCTGAAGCTTTCTTT. Full variable domain (missing parts from reference TRBV15 and TRBJ1-1): DAMVIQNPRYQVTQFGKPVTLSCSQTLNHNVMYWYQQKSSQAPKLLFHYYDKDFNNEADTPDNFQSRRPNTSFCFLDIRSPGLGDTAMYLCATSRDARAEAFFGQGTRLTVV.

The V and J genes are TRBV2 and TRBJ2-5; 7 positions agree with TRBD2. V lost 2 bases to trimming and J lost 5 bases; unmatched junction nucleotides: 11. Germline-derived CDR1 and CDR2 are SNHLY and FYNNEI. The CDR3 has 16 residues. The CDR3: CASSESSLAALETQYF. CDR3 coding DNA: TGTGCCAGCAGTGAATCCTCCCTAGCGGCCTTGGAGACCCAGTACTTC. Based on the CDR3 plus reference TRBV2 and TRBJ2-5, the full variable domain is EPEVTQTPSHQVTQMGQEVILRCVPISNHLYFYWYRQILGQKVEFLVSFYNNEISEKSEIFDDQFSVERPDGSNFTLKIRSTKLEDSAMYFCASSESSLAALETQYFGPGTRLLVL.

The chain combines TRBV5-1 with TRBJ2-1; 14 bases agree with TRBD2. The CDR3 loop spans 15 amino acids. Looked up from germline, CDR1 is SGHRS and CDR2 is YFSETQ. V lost 4 bases and J lost 9; bases outside the gene matches: 6. The CDR3 spells CASSPGTSGRLEQFF. CDR3 DNA sequence: TGCGCCAGCAGCCCCGGGACTAGCGGGAGACTTGAGCAGTTCTTC.

This clone was found once. This chain connects TRBV7-9 to TRBJ1-1; no definite D call. Per the germline V gene, CDR1 is SEHNR and CDR2 is FQNEAQ (reference sequence). The CDR3 consists of 13 residues. Trimming removed 3 bases at V and 0 bases at J, with 5 bases between. The CDR3 coding sequence is TGTGCCAGCAGCTTCTTAGTGAACACTGAAGCTTTCTTT. This gives the protein CASSFLVNTEAFF. The complete variable domain, with remaining parts taken from reference TRBV7-9 and TRBJ1-1, reads DTGVSQNPRHKITKRGQNVTFRCDPISEHNRLYWYRQTLGQGPEFLTYFQNEAQLEKSRLLSDRFSAERPKGSFSTLEIQRTEQGDSAMYLCASSFLVNTEAFFGQGTRLTVV.

This chain connects TRBV11-3 to TRBJ1-1; no clear D. Per the germline V gene, CDR1 is SGHNT and CDR2 is YENEEA. This CDR3 has 13 residues. The V and J ends lost 6 bases and 8 bases respectively, with 16 bases between them. This CDR3 reads CASRSTWEGEAFF. The CDR3 DNA reads as TGTGCCAGCAGGTCGACATGGGAGGGCGAAGCTTTCTTT. Together with reference TRBV11-3 and TRBJ1-1, the CDR3 gives the full variable domain: EAGVVQSPRYKIIEKKQPVAFWCNPISGHNTLYWYLQNLGQGPELLIRYENEEAVDDSQLPKDRFSAERLKGVDSTLKIQPAELGDSAVYLCASRSTWEGEAFFGQGTRLTVV.

J is TRBJ1-2 and V is TRBV6-5; D gene uncertain. V was trimmed by 8 bases and J by 1 base, leaving 11 bases between them. The CDR3 extends over 13 amino acids. Germline V gives CDR1 MNHEY, CDR2 SVGAGI. This CDR3 is CASAIQINYGYTF. CDR3 coding DNA: TGTGCCAGCGCTATACAGATTAACTATGGCTACACCTTC.

The V and J genes are TRBV2 and TRBJ1-3; weak D call: TRBD1 (5 bases). Germline V gene lookup returns CDR1 SNHLY and CDR2 FYNNEI. The CDR3 is 15 amino acids. V dropped 6 bases and J dropped 3 bases, with 15 bases sitting between them. The CDR3 region is CASSGPGDVGNTIYF. CDR3 nucleotides: TGTGCCAGCAGCGGGCCGGGGGACGTTGGAAACACCATATATTTT.

The chain carries TRBV29-1 and TRBJ2-1; weak D call: TRBD2 (5 bases). Trimming took 0 bases from V and 8 from J, leaving 8 bases between them. In germline, CDR1 is SQVTM, CDR2 ANQGSEA. The CDR3 runs to 12 residues. The CDR3 DNA reads as TGCAGCGTTGAAGAAGCCGGGGATGAGCAGTTCTTC. Translating gives CSVEEAGDEQFF.

The rearrangement links TRBV9 to TRBJ2-2; TRBD2 matches at 7 bases. J lost 3 bases, V lost 1 base, and 9 bases had no gene match. Germline values: CDR1 SGDLS, CDR2 YYNGEE. The CDR3 spans 17 residues. CDR3 sequence (DNA): TGTGCCAGCAGCGTACTAGCGGACGTTCGGGACACCGGGGAGCTGTTTTTT. This gives the protein CASSVLADVRDTGELFF.

This chain links TRBV25-1 with TRBJ2-7, with TRBD1 identical over 9 bases. Germline trimming cut 5 bases from V and 3 bases from J; bases unmatched to any gene: 5. This CDR3 comprises 14 residues. Germline CDR1 reads MGHDK; CDR2 reads SYGVNS. The CDR3 sequence is CASSRGQGYYEQYF. The CDR3 DNA follows: TGTGCCAGCAGTCGGGGACAGGGTTACTACGAGCAGTACTTC.

The CDR3 DNA sequence: TGTGCCAGCAGCATAATGACAGGGACCGGGGAGCTGTTTTTT. Protein: CASSIMTGTGELFF. The chain uses TRBV11-3 and TRBJ2-2; 7 bases are shared with TRBD1. Germline CDR1 SGHNT, CDR2 YENEEA. The length of the CDR3 is 14 residues. V lost 5 bases, J lost 5 bases, and 5 bases stayed unmatched.

This clone appeared once. The rearrangement uses TRBV5-6 and TRBJ1-1; D remains unclear. V lost 1 base to trimming and J lost 4 bases, with 14 bases between them. Germline lookup yields CDR1 SGHDT and CDR2 YYEEEE. This CDR3 has 15 amino acids. DNA for the CDR3: TGTGCCAGCAGCTTGTATGAGGGATTGGGCACTGAAGCTTTCTTT. Encoded protein: CASSLYEGLGTEAFF.

This chain uses TRBV7-8 with TRBJ2-1; 8 bases line up with TRBD2. Per germline, CDR1 SGHVS and CDR2 FQNEAQ. Losses at the gene ends were 1 base for V and 7 bases for J; bases not matched to a gene: 6. The CDR3 loop spans 15 amino acids. The CDR3 protein is CASSLGLSGMNEQFF. The CDR3 region has the DNA TGTGCCAGCAGCTTAGGTCTTAGCGGGATGAATGAGCAGTTCTTC.

The chain has TRBV6-5 and TRBJ1-4; TRBD1 might be the D (6 bases). This CDR3 is 15 amino acids long. Germline CDR1 reads MNHEY; CDR2 reads SVGAGI. Trimming removed 6 bases from V and 7 bases from J, with 18 bases in between. CDR3 region: CASRASGTGREKLFF. CDR3 sequence (DNA): TGTGCCAGCAGGGCATCCGGAACAGGGCGTGAAAAACTGTTTTTT.